The 23 T cell receptor beta chains below all came from one sample that was sequenced in a study of blood T cell repertoires in COVID-19. The method was immunoSEQ multiplex PCR; TCRdb's version includes in-frame clones alone and lacks a portion of them. The profile covers under 500,000 clones, with 85% to 90% appearing a single time and roughly 4.3% taken by the ten largest. The sequencing input was peripheral blood. Source of these receptors: a woman in her 30s with acute or convalescent COVID-19.

The V gene is TRBV7-3, the J gene TRBJ2-1; TRBD2 aligns across 12 bases. V lost 2 bases and J lost 0; bases outside the gene matches: 2. The CDR3 contains 17 residues. Per the germline V gene, CDR1 is SGHTA and CDR2 is FQGTGA. The CDR3 reads CASSLPTSGSSYNEQFF. The CDR3 nucleotides are TGTGCCAGCAGCTTACCGACTAGCGGGAGCTCCTACAATGAGCAGTTCTTC.

The chain links TRBV5-1 to TRBJ2-1, with D maybe TRBD1 (6 bases). Deletions cut 4 bases from V and 0 bases from J, with 14 bases between. CDR3 length: 16 residues. Germline V CDR1 and CDR2: SGHRS, YFSETQ. The CDR3 DNA is TGCGCCAGCAGCCTTAGACAGGCTAGCTCCTACAATGAGCAGTTCTTC. Amino acid sequence: CASSLRQASSYNEQFF. The whole variable domain, remainder taken from reference TRBV5-1 and TRBJ2-1, is KAGVTQTPRYLIKTRGQQVTLSCSPISGHRSVSWYQQTPGQGLQFLFEYFSETQRNKGNFPGRFSGRQFSNSRSEMNVSTLELGDSALYLCASSLRQASSYNEQFFGPGTRLTVL.

V gene TRBV7-3 combines with J gene TRBJ2-1, with D possibly TRBD1 on 5 matching bases. The CDR3 is made up of 15 amino acids. Trimming shortened V by 5 bases and J by 1 base, and 12 bases separated the two germline ends. CDR1 is SGHTA and CDR2 is FQGTGA in the germline V gene. The CDR3 region has the DNA TGTGCCAGCAGCCCACAGGCCTTTTCCTACAATGAGCAGTTCTTC. It specifies CASSPQAFSYNEQFF.

The V call is TRBV5-6, the J call TRBJ2-7; 7 positions match TRBD1. CDR3 length: 14 residues. Germline trimming cut 5 bases from V and 3 bases from J; bases unmatched to any gene: 8. The germline V gene encodes CDR1 SGHDT and CDR2 YYEEEE. The CDR3 sequence is CASSYRGTRYEQYF. CDR3 coding DNA: TGTGCCAGCAGTTACAGGGGAACTCGCTACGAGCAGTACTTC. The variable domain in full, with the rest retrieved from reference TRBV5-6 and TRBJ2-7, is DAGVTQSPTHLIKTRGQQVTLRCSPKSGHDTVSWYQQALGQGPQFIFQYYEEEERQRGNFPDRFSGHQFPNYSSELNVNALLLGDSALYLCASSYRGTRYEQYFGPGTRLTVT.

This clone was counted at least ten times. The V gene is TRBV2, the J gene TRBJ2-5; possibly TRBD2 for D (6 bases). Germline V lookup: CDR1 SNHLY, CDR2 FYNNEI. V lost 5 bases to trimming and J lost 5 bases, with 15 bases between them. The CDR3 has 14 amino acids. CDR3 nucleotide sequence: TGTGCCAGCAGTCCCCGACTAGGAGGGGAGACCCAGTACTTC. Protein sequence: CASSPRLGGETQYF.

For the CDR3, the DNA is TGTGCCAGCAGCCAAGAAAGAGAACCATTCTACGAGCAGTACTTC. Its protein is CASSQEREPFYEQYF. The V gene is TRBV4-2, the J gene TRBJ2-7; D is unresolved. The V end was cut by 0 bases, the J end by 3 bases, with 12 bases between. In germline, CDR1 is LGHNA, CDR2 YNFKEQ. The CDR3 runs 15 residues.

This clone appeared a single time. The chain employs TRBV5-1 and TRBJ2-7; TRBD1 agrees at 8 bases. The CDR3 extends over 15 amino acids. The germline V gene has CDR1 SGHRS and CDR2 YFSETQ. V lost 2 bases to trimming and J lost 3 bases; unmatched junction nucleotides: 7. The CDR3 here is CASSFAGTGFYEQYF. CDR3 bases: TGCGCCAGCAGCTTCGCCGGGACAGGCTTCTACGAGCAGTACTTC.

This chain joins TRBV28 and TRBJ2-5; 8 bases are a match to TRBD2. The CDR3 covers 16 residues. Per the germline V gene, CDR1 is MDHEN and CDR2 is SYDVKM. The V segment lost 3 bases and the J segment 3 bases; nucleotides outside the gene matches: 9. CDR3 nucleotides: TGTGCCAGCAGTTTGATCGGCGGGGGGAGGGAAGAGACCCAGTACTTC. Translation: CASSLIGGGREETQYF. Variable domain in full (rest from reference TRBV28 and TRBJ2-5): DVKVTQSSRYLVKRTGEKVFLECVQDMDHENMFWYRQDPGLGLRLIYFSYDVKMKEKGDIPEGYSVSREKKERFSLILESASTNQTSMYLCASSLIGGGREETQYFGPGTRLLVL.

The chain uses TRBV5-1 and TRBJ2-7, with D maybe TRBD1 (5 bases). Between the trimmed V and J ends, which lost 4 bases and 2 bases, there was a span of 22 bases. The CDR3 loop spans 17 amino acids. The germline CDR1 and CDR2 sequences are SGHRS and YFSETQ. DNA of the CDR3: TGCGCCAGCAGCCCCGGCGTAGGGGCTCTACGTACCTACGAGCAGTACTTC. As protein: CASSPGVGALRTYEQYF.

The chain combines TRBV6-5 with TRBJ1-6, with D perhaps TRBD1 (5 bases). The CDR3 is 14 amino acids. Trimming cost V 6 bases and J 9 bases, with 15 bases left between them. The germline V gene encodes CDR1 MNHEY and CDR2 SVGAGI. The CDR3 sequence: CASSTGGLGSPLHF. DNA for the CDR3: TGTGCCAGCAGCACCGGGGGTTTAGGTTCACCCCTCCACTTT.

This clone was recorded once. This chain connects TRBV12-5 to TRBJ1-1; 8 bases fit TRBD1. The CDR3 covers 14 residues. V lost 1 base to trimming and J lost 5 bases; unmatched junction nucleotides: 3. The germline CDR1 and CDR2 sequences are LGHNT and FRNRAP. The CDR3 nucleotides read TGTGCTAGTGGTTTGGAACAGGGGGGGACTGAAGCTTTCTTT. It codes for CASGLEQGGTEAFF.

The genes are TRBV5-4 and TRBJ2-7; 7 bases map to TRBD2. There are 13 residues in the CDR3. After removal of 0 bases from V and 3 bases from J, the junction contained 0 bases not matched to a gene. Germline assignment: CDR1 SGHNT and CDR2 YYREEE (reference sequence). The CDR3 region has the DNA TGTGCCAGCAGCTTGGGGGGGGGCTACGAGCAGTACTTC. Translating gives CASSLGGGYEQYF.

The chain recombines TRBV5-4 with TRBJ2-5; a weak D match, TRBD2 (6 bases). The V gene lost 6 bases and the J gene lost 0 bases, with 9 bases spanning the gap. Germline V CDR1 and CDR2: SGHNT, YYREEE (reference sequence). The CDR3 length is 13 residues. The CDR3 region is CASNRGNQETQYF. CDR3 DNA: TGTGCCAGCAATCGGGGGAACCAAGAGACCCAGTACTTC.

This sequence joins TRBV21-1 and TRBJ1-1; the table's TRBD1 call for D was not verified on the DNA. TRBV21-1 is tagged as a pseudogene. The CDR3 sequence is 14 residues long. CDR3 nucleotide sequence: TGTGCCAGCAGCGACAGGGGGGAAGACACTGAAGCTTTCTTT. Its protein is CASSDRGEDTEAFF.

This clone was seen many times. CDR3 coding DNA: TGTGCCAGCAGCCAAGATCCAACGGGGGGGCAAGAGACCCAGTACTTC. Its translation: CASSQDPTGGQETQYF. V and J are TRBV14 and TRBJ2-5; TRBD2 aligns across 8 bases. This CDR3 has 16 residues. V lost 0 bases and J lost 2; bases outside the gene matches: 5. Germline assignment: CDR1 SGHDN and CDR2 FVKESK.

This clone was recorded only once. The rearrangement joins TRBV29-1 to TRBJ2-3; TRBD2 is a possible D gene (6 bases). With 7 bases removed from V and 2 bases from J, the gap between germline ends came to 13 bases. The CDR3 loop spans 13 amino acids. Germline V gene data show CDR1 as SQVTM and CDR2 as ANQGSEA. Here the CDR3 reads CSGAGRNTDTQYF. In nucleotides, the CDR3 is TGCAGCGGCGCGGGGCGAAACACAGATACGCAGTATTTT.

The rearrangement uses TRBV9 and TRBJ1-4; 7 nucleotides agree with TRBD1. The CDR3 loop spans 13 amino acids. Germline CDR1 and CDR2: SGDLS and YYNGEE. Trimming at V came to 6 bases and at J to 6 bases, leaving 5 bases not matched to a gene. The chain's CDR3 is CASITGEDEKLFF. The CDR3 DNA follows: TGTGCCAGCATAACAGGGGAGGATGAAAAACTGTTTTTT.

This clone has just one count. This chain connects TRBV6-5 to TRBJ1-3, with 9 bases identical to TRBD1. With V trimmed by 2 bases and J by 3 bases, 5 bases remained unmatched. This CDR3 contains 16 residues. Germline V CDR1 and CDR2: MNHEY, SVGAGI. In DNA, the CDR3 is TGTGCCAGCAGTTACACTTCGACAGGGGGTGGAAACACCATATATTTT. This sequence encodes CASSYTSTGGGNTIYF.

V gene TRBV29-1 combines with J gene TRBJ2-1, with 9 bases identical to TRBD1. Germline V gene sequence: CDR1 SQVTM, CDR2 ANQGSEA. CDR3 length: 15 amino acids. The trim removed 2 bases at V and 9 bases at J, leaving 11 bases unmatched. In DNA form, the CDR3 reads TGCAGCGTTGAATTCGCGGGACAGGGACGGATTGAGCAGTTCTTC. This gives the protein CSVEFAGQGRIEQFF.

This clone has a single count. This chain connects TRBV4-1 to TRBJ2-7; D perhaps matches TRBD2 (5 bases). This CDR3 comprises 16 residues. The ends were cut back, 1 base at V and 2 bases at J, with 15 bases in the middle. CDR1 is MGHRA and CDR2 is YSYEKL in the germline V gene. The CDR3 region is CASSQAPWGETYEQYF. Written as DNA, the CDR3 is TGCGCCAGCAGCCAAGCCCCTTGGGGAGAGACCTACGAGCAGTACTTC.

The CDR3 DNA reads as TGCGCCAGCAGAGGACAGGGGAACACTGAAGCTTTCTTT. This translates into CASRGQGNTEAFF. V is TRBV10-2 and J is TRBJ1-1, with 8 bases aligning to TRBD1. The V segment lost 6 bases and the J segment 1 base; nucleotides outside the gene matches: 1. Germline-derived CDR1 and CDR2 are WSHSY and SAAADI. This CDR3 comprises 13 residues.

The V gene is TRBV4-1, the J gene TRBJ1-6; 7 bases agree with TRBD1. Germline lookup yields CDR1 MGHRA and CDR2 YSYEKL. V shed 0 bases, J shed 7 bases, and the junction held 3 bases outside the gene matches. The CDR3 runs 15 residues. CDR3 amino acids: CASSQDTGVNSPLHF. CDR3 sequence (DNA): TGCGCCAGCAGCCAAGATACAGGGGTCAATTCACCCCTCCACTTT.

The gene calls are TRBV6-2 or TRBV6-3 and TRBJ2-3, with a weak D call TRBD2 (7 bases). CDR1 and CDR2 (germline): MNHEY, SVGEGT. V lost 6 bases to trimming and J lost 1 base, with 17 bases between them. The CDR3 covers 16 residues. For the CDR3, the DNA is TGTGCCAGCAGCCCTTGGGGGGGGACACGCACAGATACGCAGTATTTT. It yields the protein CASSPWGGTRTDTQYF.